This passage covers 19 T cell receptor beta chains from one sample sequenced in a study of T cells after yellow fever vaccination. A single record per CDR3 protein comes from TCRdb applying MiXCR to the 5' RACE reads. The sample contains roughly 520,000 distinct CDR3 sequences, just over 20% of which appear only once. The source material was PBMCs, sampled roughly 20 days after the first yellow fever vaccination. The receptors were gathered from a man between 18 and 35 years old who received the YFV17D yellow fever vaccine.

This chain connects TRBV19 to TRBJ2-1; no definite D call. The CDR3 runs 16 residues. Germline V gene sequence: CDR1 LNHDA, CDR2 SQIVND (reference sequence). Trimming took 5 bases from V and 6 from J, leaving 20 bases between them. CDR3 nucleotide sequence: TGTGCCAGTAGTCCGTTCCGGCGAACAAGAGGCAATGAGCAGTTCTTC. It codes for CASSPFRRTRGNEQFF.

The chain carries TRBV24-1 and TRBJ2-4, with 7 nucleotides matching TRBD1. Germline trimming cut 4 bases from V and 10 bases from J; bases unmatched to any gene: 3. This CDR3 region has 12 residues. CDR1 KGHDR and CDR2 SFDVKD come from the germline V gene. Here the CDR3 reads CATSESRGIQYF. In DNA, the CDR3 is TGTGCCACCAGTGAGAGCAGGGGGATTCAGTACTTC.

V is TRBV20-1 and J is TRBJ1-2, with a weak D call TRBD1 (5 bases). The germline gives CDR1 DFQATT, CDR2 SNEGSKA (reference sequence). The CDR3 totals 15 residues. With 6 bases removed from V and 4 bases from J, the gap between germline ends came to 21 bases. For the CDR3, the DNA is TGCAGTGCCCGAACCGGGACGGAGCCTTTCTATGGCTACACCTTC. Translation gives CSARTGTEPFYGYTF.

The chain uses TRBV15 and TRBJ2-2, with D uncertain. Germline V CDR1 and CDR2: LNHNV, YYDKDF (reference sequence). The CDR3 runs to 15 residues. V shed 1 base and J shed 4 bases, with 10 bases lying between them. The CDR3 bases are TGTGCCACCAGCAGAGTGTATGAAATCACCGGGGAGCTGTTTTTT. Translating it yields CATSRVYEITGELFF.

This clonotype was recorded many times. J is TRBJ2-7 and V is TRBV27; 8 positions match TRBD1. Germline V gene data show CDR1 as MNHEY and CDR2 as SMNVEV (reference sequence). The J segment lost 11 bases and the V segment lost 5 bases, leaving 8 bases of the junction unmatched. The CDR3 contains 12 residues. CDR3 loop: CASSHGQGTEYF. The CDR3, as DNA: TGTGCCAGCAGTCACGGACAGGGTACCGAGTACTTC.

This clonotype was recorded a few times. This CDR3 reads CASSLRKTTNEKLFF. Written as DNA, the CDR3 is TGTGCCAGCAGCTTACGTAAGACAACTAATGAAAAACTGTTTTTT. This chain joins TRBV7-9 and TRBJ1-4; D is uncertain. This CDR3 is built from 15 residues. Germline CDR1 and CDR2: SEHNR and FQNEAQ (reference sequence). V was cut by 2 bases and J by 0 bases, with 7 bases left in between.

In its sample, this clonotype was seen many times. V and J are TRBV5-1 and TRBJ1-6, with TRBD1 matching 7 bases. Per germline, CDR1 SGHRS and CDR2 YFSETQ. The V segment lost 2 bases and the J segment 7 bases; nucleotides outside the gene matches: 12. This CDR3 comprises 17 residues. The CDR3 sequence: CASSFSPQGEVNSPLHF. For the CDR3, the DNA is TGCGCCAGCAGCTTCAGCCCTCAGGGGGAAGTGAATTCACCCCTCCACTTT.

The table lists this clonotype with a few counts. This chain uses TRBV5-1 with TRBJ1-4; D is ambiguous. The CDR3 has 16 amino acids. Germline assignment: CDR1 SGHRS and CDR2 YFSETQ. V was shortened by 4 bases and J by 5 bases, with 18 bases between the two germline ends. CDR3 residues: CASSARTGVGNEKLFF. CDR3 nucleotides: TGCGCCAGCAGCGCCCGGACTGGGGTGGGCAATGAAAAACTGTTTTTT.

This clonotype was seen a few times. The chain has TRBV15 and TRBJ2-1, with a possible D match to TRBD2 (5 bases). The germline gives CDR1 LNHNV, CDR2 YYDKDF (reference sequence). Trimming cost V 0 bases and J 3 bases, with 9 bases left between them. The CDR3 sequence is 15 residues long. The CDR3 loop is CATSRDGESYNEQFF. The CDR3 DNA sequence: TGTGCCACCAGCAGAGACGGGGAGAGCTACAATGAGCAGTTCTTC.

This rearrangement joins TRBV27 to TRBJ1-1, with D maybe TRBD1 (5 bases). Trimming pared 3 bases from V and 3 bases from J, leaving 11 bases between. The CDR3 is made up of 14 amino acids. The germline V gene has CDR1 MNHEY and CDR2 SMNVEV (reference sequence). The CDR3 region has the DNA TGTGCCAGCAGTTTTGGGGGTGGATACACTGAAGCTTTCTTT. This sequence encodes CASSFGGGYTEAFF.

This clonotype has only a few counts. The chain employs TRBV27 and TRBJ1-1, with a weak D call TRBD1 (5 bases). Germline V gene sequence: CDR1 MNHEY, CDR2 SMNVEV (reference sequence). V shed 5 bases and J shed 6 bases, with 13 bases lying between them. The CDR3 has 13 amino acids. CDR3 region: CASSLTLGAEAFF. CDR3 bases: TGTGCCAGCAGTCTGACCTTGGGGGCTGAAGCTTTCTTT.

The J gene is TRBJ1-5, the V gene TRBV4-1, with D possibly matching TRBD1 (5 bases). Germline V gene sequence: CDR1 MGHRA, CDR2 YSYEKL. Trimming cost V 2 bases and J 4 bases, with 18 bases left between them. This CDR3 region has 17 residues. The CDR3 loop is CASSQPPANRPNQPQHF. DNA for the CDR3: TGCGCCAGCAGCCAACCTCCGGCAAACAGGCCAAATCAGCCCCAGCATTTT.

The rearrangement joins TRBV7-6 to TRBJ2-1; TRBD2 matches 13 bases. Germline values: CDR1 SGHVS, CDR2 FNYEAQ. Trimming cost V 5 bases and J 7 bases; bases outside gene matches: 5. This CDR3 contains 15 residues. CDR3 nucleotide sequence: TGTGCCAGCAGCAAACTAGCGGGGGGGTGGAATGAGCAGTTCTTC. Translation: CASSKLAGGWNEQFF. Complete variable domain (other parts from reference TRBV7-6 and TRBJ2-1): GAGVSQSPRYKVTKRGQDVALRCDPISGHVSLYWYRQALGQGPEFLTYFNYEAQQDKSGLPNDRFSAERPEGSISTLTIQRTEQRDSAMYRCASSKLAGGWNEQFFGPGTRLTVL.

This clonotype was recorded a few times. The V and J genes are TRBV7-9 and TRBJ1-4; a possible D gene is TRBD1 (5 bases). Per germline, CDR1 SEHNR and CDR2 FQNEAQ (reference sequence). Trimming removed 4 bases from V and 5 bases from J, with 14 bases in between. The length of the CDR3 is 15 residues. The CDR3 is CASSSWQGRNEKLFF. CDR3 DNA sequence: TGTGCCAGCAGCTCATGGCAGGGTCGGAATGAAAAACTGTTTTTT.

The chain joins TRBV6-5 to TRBJ2-5, with 8 bases identical to TRBD2. Germline V lookup: CDR1 MNHEY, CDR2 SVGAGI. The V and J ends lost 4 bases and 4 bases, in that order; junction bases with no gene match: 14. This CDR3 has 17 amino acids. CDR3 sequence (DNA): TGTGCCAGCAGTTTAGGACTCGGGGGGGCCGGTGGAGAGACCCAGTACTTC. Encoded protein: CASSLGLGGAGGETQYF.

V is TRBV10-3 and J is TRBJ1-4; D remains unclear. Trimming took off 10 bases at V and 3 bases at J, with 12 bases between the two ends. Germline CDR1 is ENHRY and CDR2 is SYGVKD. This CDR3 has 13 residues. Here the CDR3 DNA reads TGTGCCACCTTAGCGCAAGCTAATGAAAAACTGTTTTTT. It translates to CATLAQANEKLFF.

This clonotype has a handful of counts. The chain combines TRBV11-1 with TRBJ1-1; no clear D. Germline V lookup: CDR1 SGHAT, CDR2 FQDESV (reference sequence). V shed 6 bases and J shed 1 base, with 24 bases lying between them. The CDR3 has 18 amino acids. The CDR3 nucleotides read TGTGCCAGCAGACAAATCGGGTTGTGGTCCGGTGCGAACACTGAAGCTTTCTTT. Translated, it gives CASRQIGLWSGANTEAFF.

This clonotype was seen ten or more times. The chain has TRBV20-1 and TRBJ1-5; D is perhaps TRBD1 (6 bases). The germline V gene has CDR1 DFQATT and CDR2 SNEGSKA (reference sequence). This CDR3 has 14 amino acids. V shed 1 base and J shed 4 bases, with 11 bases lying between them. DNA of the CDR3: TGCAGTGCTAGAGCCCTCCAGGGGAATCAGCCCCAGCATTTT. Protein sequence: CSARALQGNQPQHF.

In its sample, this clonotype was seen a few times. This CDR3 is CASSAARTSGSYYEQYF. DNA for the CDR3: TGTGCCAGCAGTGCGGCCCGAACTAGCGGGAGCTACTACGAGCAGTACTTC. V gene TRBV6-2 or TRBV6-3 combines with J gene TRBJ2-7; 11 bases are a match to TRBD2. V was pared by 5 bases and J by 3 bases, with 12 bases of the junction left unmatched. The CDR3 totals 17 residues. Germline V lookup: CDR1 MNHEY, CDR2 SVGEGT.